This entry lists 6 T cell receptor beta chains sequenced from one sample in a study of shared clonotypes between healthy human individuals. Produced via immunoSEQ multiplex PCR; TCRdb's table is partial and in-frame only. The sample carries about 2,200,000 clones, about 92% recorded once. Positive CCR7 selection of CD45RO-negative cells yielded the naive CD8 cells, and terminally differentiated effector memory CD45RA+ cells were excluded. The sample was naive CD8+ T cells from PBMCs. The receptors here all came from a man between 18 and 35 years old in good health. Some clones in this sample may be carry-over from other donors' samples.

The chain recombines TRBV7-6 with TRBJ1-4; TRBD1 is a possible D gene (5 bases). V shed 1 base and J shed 11 bases, with 8 bases lying between them. CDR1 and CDR2 from the germline V gene are SGHVS and FNYEAQ. This CDR3 is built from 12 residues. CDR3 sequence: CASSLGGDKLFF. CDR3 DNA: TGTGCCAGCAGCTTAGGTGGGGACAAACTGTTTTTT.

The V call is TRBV27, the J call TRBJ2-1; 14 bases match TRBD2. Germline V CDR1 and CDR2: MNHEY, SMNVEV (reference sequence). The CDR3 is 14 amino acids. Trimming cost V 6 bases and J 15 bases; bases outside gene matches: 10. CDR3 region: CASSPATSGRELFF. The CDR3 region has the DNA TGTGCCAGCAGCCCCGCGACTAGCGGGAGGGAACTGTTCTTC.

A note on this clone: A read error may account for a junction end that differs from germline. The chain joins TRBV7-3 to TRBJ2-1, with 9 bases fitting TRBD2. CDR3 length: 15 residues. Germline values: CDR1 SGHTA, CDR2 FQGTGA. CDR3 in DNA: TGTGCCAGCAGCCTAACCGGGACTAGCTCTAATGAGCAGTTCTTC. It specifies CASSLTGTSSNEQFF. The full variable domain, rest sourced from reference TRBV7-3 and TRBJ2-1, is GAGVSQTPSNKVTEKGKYVELRCDPISGHTALYWYRQSLGQGPEFLIYFQGTGAADDSGLPNDRFFAVRPEGSVSTLKIQRTERGDSAVYLCASSLTGTSSNEQFFGPGTRLTVL.

The rearrangement links TRBV19 to TRBJ1-1; TRBD1 aligns across 10 bases. The V gene's germline CDR1 is LNHDA and CDR2 SQIVND (reference sequence). Trimming took 5 bases from V and 10 from J; bases not matched to a gene: 19. The CDR3 is 17 amino acids. For the CDR3, the DNA is TGTGCCAGTAGTTTTTTCCCCTCCGAGGGACAGGGGCGGGCAGCTTTCTTT. Translated, it gives CASSFFPSEGQGRAAFF.

The chain carries TRBV14 and TRBJ2-7; 8 bases fit TRBD1. Germline V lookup: CDR1 SGHDN, CDR2 FVKESK. This CDR3 region has 15 residues. Germline trimming cut 5 bases from V and 3 bases from J; bases unmatched to any gene: 9. Here the CDR3 reads CASSGTGTGLYEQYF. CDR3 sequence (DNA): TGTGCCAGCAGCGGCACCGGGACAGGCCTCTACGAGCAGTACTTC.

V gene TRBV2 combines with J gene TRBJ1-3, with D perhaps TRBD1 (6 bases). The germline V gene has CDR1 SNHLY and CDR2 FYNNEI. This CDR3 has 15 amino acids. The V end lost 1 base, the J end lost 2 bases, and 9 bases lay between the germline ends. The CDR3 sequence: CASSEDRDPGNTIYF. The CDR3 DNA follows: TGTGCCAGCAGTGAAGACAGGGACCCTGGAAACACCATATATTTT.